Each of the 14 T cell receptor beta chains below was sequenced from the same sample in a study of shared clonotypes between healthy human individuals (dated by TCRdb to the early 2020s). Libraries were made using the immunoSEQ multiplex PCR assay. Sourced from immuneACCESS, this table was stored by TCRdb with only in-frame sequences that have V and J called. A share of the clones is absent; for the studies checked, an unresolved V gene accounts for under half, and the remainder has no known explanation. Here the sample has 300,000 to 400,000 clones; over 70% occur a single time. Of the sample, around 9.3% is held by the ten largest clones. The source material was memory CD4+ T cells sorted from blood. The cell subset or site label, read with the paper, signifies: CD45RA-negative fraction. These receptors all come from a man between 25 and 39 years old in good health.

V is TRBV6-6 and J is TRBJ2-3; tentative D call: TRBD2 (6 bases). The CDR3 extends over 15 amino acids. CDR1 is MNHNY, CDR2 SVGAGI, per germline (reference sequence). Trimming left V 4 bases short and J 5 bases short, with 16 bases between. CDR3 DNA sequence: TGTGCCAGCAGTTCCGCGCGGGATGTTGGAGATACGCAGTATTTT. It translates to CASSSARDVGDTQYF.

This clone was picked up a small number of times. This chain uses TRBV7-8 with TRBJ2-7, with D tentatively TRBD1 or TRBD2 (6 bases each). V shed 5 bases and J shed 2 bases, with 16 bases lying between them. Germline values: CDR1 SGHVS, CDR2 FQNEAQ. CDR3 length: 15 residues. The CDR3 DNA sequence: TGTGCCAGCAGCCTCAGGGGCGGGACTCCCTACGAGCAGTACTTC. This codes for CASSLRGGTPYEQYF. The full variable domain, rest sourced from reference TRBV7-8 and TRBJ2-7, is GAGVSQSPRYKVAKRGQDVALRCDPISGHVSLFWYQQALGQGPEFLTYFQNEAQLDKSGLPSDRFFAERPEGSVSTLKIQRTQQEDSAVYLCASSLRGGTPYEQYFGPGTRLTVT.

The chain has TRBV5-1 and TRBJ2-7; D not resolved. Trimming stripped 0 bases from V and 0 bases from J, with 10 bases between. From germline, CDR1 is SGHRS and CDR2 YFSETQ. The CDR3 has 15 residues. The CDR3 here is CASSLAWGSSYEQYF. The CDR3 DNA sequence: TGCGCCAGCAGCTTGGCCTGGGGAAGCTCCTACGAGCAGTACTTC.

This clone was seen a single time. The CDR3 reads CASSLGQWPNTEAFF. As DNA, the CDR3 is TGTGCCAGCAGCTTGGGACAGTGGCCGAACACTGAAGCTTTCTTT. This chain joins TRBV5-6 and TRBJ1-1, with D possibly TRBD1 on 5 matching bases. CDR3 length: 15 residues. Trimming removed 0 bases from V and 1 base from J, with 10 bases in between. Looked up from germline, CDR1 is SGHDT and CDR2 is YYEEEE. The entire variable domain, with the rest obtained from reference TRBV5-6 and TRBJ1-1, is as follows: DAGVTQSPTHLIKTRGQQVTLRCSPKSGHDTVSWYQQALGQGPQFIFQYYEEEERQRGNFPDRFSGHQFPNYSSELNVNALLLGDSALYLCASSLGQWPNTEAFFGQGTRLTVV.

The rearrangement joins TRBV2 to TRBJ2-1; 8 nucleotides line up with TRBD2. This CDR3 region has 14 residues. The germline gives CDR1 SNHLY, CDR2 FYNNEI. The V segment lost 8 bases and the J segment 6 bases; nucleotides outside the gene matches: 9. CDR3 sequence reads: CASQAGVAGNEQFF. The CDR3 DNA follows: TGTGCCAGCCAAGCGGGAGTAGCGGGCAATGAGCAGTTCTTC.

This chain links TRBV7-8 with TRBJ2-1; 10 bases are a match to TRBD2. CDR3 length: 19 amino acids. Germline V gene data show CDR1 as SGHVS and CDR2 as FQNEAQ. V was pared by 2 bases and J by 0 bases, with 10 bases of the junction left unmatched. The CDR3 nucleotides are TGTGCCAGCAGCTTACTTTGGGTAGCGGGAGGTTCCTCCTACAATGAGCAGTTCTTC. It encodes CASSLLWVAGGSSYNEQFF.

The rearrangement links TRBV2 to TRBJ2-2; D is unresolved. The CDR3 spans 14 residues. Trimming left V 4 bases short and J 2 bases short, with 8 bases between. Germline lookup yields CDR1 SNHLY and CDR2 FYNNEI. Here the CDR3 DNA reads TGTGCCAGCAGTGTCCGAGAAAACACCGGGGAGCTGTTTTTT. Its translation is CASSVRENTGELFF.

The chain couples TRBV19 to TRBJ1-4; D not certain. Germline loops: CDR1 LNHDA, CDR2 SQIVND (reference sequence). This CDR3 is 13 amino acids long. V was shortened by 3 bases and J by 6 bases, with 8 bases between the two germline ends. The CDR3 bases are TGTGCCAGTAGTATGAAAATAGATGAAAAACTGTTTTTT. This translates into CASSMKIDEKLFF.

This chain uses TRBV5-1 with TRBJ2-7; no definite D call. The CDR3 spans 15 residues. CDR1 and CDR2 (germline): SGHRS, YFSETQ. V lost 0 bases and J lost 2, with 12 bases in between. Here the CDR3 reads CASSLGYGKTYEQYF. CDR3 coding DNA: TGCGCCAGCAGCTTGGGATACGGCAAGACCTACGAGCAGTACTTC. Together with reference TRBV5-1 and TRBJ2-7, the CDR3 gives the full variable domain: KAGVTQTPRYLIKTRGQQVTLSCSPISGHRSVSWYQQTPGQGLQFLFEYFSETQRNKGNFPGRFSGRQFSNSRSEMNVSTLELGDSALYLCASSLGYGKTYEQYFGPGTRLTVT.

This sequence joins TRBV5-6 and TRBJ1-1, with 7 bases that match TRBD1. J was trimmed by 10 bases and V by 3 bases; bases with no gene match: 6. CDR3 length: 12 amino acids. CDR1 SGHDT and CDR2 YYEEEE come from the germline V gene. The CDR3 bases are TGTGCCAGCAGCTACCGACAGGGAAGAGCTTTCTTT. Translated, it gives CASSYRQGRAFF.

V is TRBV19 and J is TRBJ2-4, with 10 bases fitting TRBD2. Germline assignment: CDR1 LNHDA and CDR2 SQIVND (reference sequence). This CDR3 is built from 15 residues. Trimming at V came to 5 bases and at J to 0 bases, leaving 1 base not matched to a gene. The CDR3 protein is CASSLAGVAKNIQYF. DNA of the CDR3: TGTGCCAGTAGTCTAGCGGGAGTAGCCAAAAACATTCAGTACTTC. Drawing the rest from reference TRBV19 and TRBJ2-4, the complete variable domain is DGGITQSPKYLFRKEGQNVTLSCEQNLNHDAMYWYRQDPGQGLRLIYYSQIVNDFQKGDIAEGYSVSREKKESFPLTVTSAQKNPTAFYLCASSLAGVAKNIQYFGAGTRLSVL.

The chain carries TRBV29-1 and TRBJ2-1, with 8 positions matching TRBD2. Germline V lookup: CDR1 SQVTM, CDR2 ANQGSEA. Trimming took 5 bases from V and 3 from J; bases not matched to a gene: 3. The CDR3 totals 13 residues. The CDR3 region is CSVPGTSYNEQFF. In DNA form, the CDR3 reads TGCAGCGTTCCCGGGACTAGCTACAATGAGCAGTTCTTC.

The V call is TRBV7-9, the J call TRBJ2-3, with D perhaps matching TRBD2 (5 bases). Trimming stripped 6 bases from V and 5 bases from J, with 27 bases between. CDR1 and CDR2 from the germline V gene are SEHNR and FQNEAQ (reference sequence). The CDR3 totals 18 residues. The CDR3 DNA follows: TGTGCCAGCAGTTCCACCCTCCGGCTAGCACAAAAGGGAGATACGCAGTATTTT. Protein product: CASSSTLRLAQKGDTQYF.

About this clone itself: A much bigger clone sits one base away, suggesting this may be a read error. The rearrangement links TRBV30 to TRBJ1-5, with D unclear. Germline V gene data show CDR1 as GTSNPN and CDR2 as SVGIG (reference sequence). Trimming took off 1 base at V and 0 bases at J, with 4 bases between the two ends. The CDR3 consists of 13 residues. Here the CDR3 reads CAWSENSNQPQHF. DNA for the CDR3: TGTGCCTGGAGTGAGAATAGCAATCAGCCCCAGCATTTT.